The clone carrying this T cell receptor beta chain was found a few times. Trimming left V 4 bases short and J 5 bases short, with 11 bases between. This CDR3 region has 13 residues. Germline loops: CDR1 ENHRY, CDR2 SYGVKD. The data stem from a study of blood T cells in healthy people across ages. Study overall: About one barcoded beta molecule per two T cells was captured by template switching.

Through a sample-barcoded 5' primer and a J-beta primer mix, a second PCR was run for roughly 7 to 12 cycles. TCRdb reprocessed the 5' RACE reads with MiXCR, giving one entry per CDR3 protein. The sample includes around 1,800,000 distinct CDR3 sequences, about 39% seen only once; the top ten take 20% to 25%. The clonotype was recovered from a human donor in good health. This chain uses TRBV10-3 with TRBJ1-2; D not certain. Sequenced material: blood. The CDR3 region is CAISGNELYGYTF. CDR3 bases: TGTGCCATCAGTGGAAATGAGTTATATGGCTACACCTTC.